The entry that follows covers one T cell receptor (beta chain) sequence. The antigen is not known. Looked up from germline, CDR1 is SEHNR and CDR2 is FQNEAQ (reference sequence). V dropped 5 bases and J dropped 0; count of bases not matched to a gene: 6. The CDR3 loop spans 15 amino acids. Sequencing was performed with immunoSEQ multiplex PCR; in TCRdb, only in-frame clones are kept and a portion is missing. The sample yields about 73,000 clones, roughly 85% seen once. These data are taken from a study of OX40 agonist ivuxolimab in advanced cancers. Broader study findings: CD4+ and CD8+ blood T cells expanded clonally by week 6 at 0.1 to 3.0 mg/kg.

The V gene is TRBV7-9, the J gene TRBJ1-2; 7 bases are shared with TRBD1. The receptor comes from an adult with an advanced solid tumor such as melanoma, head and neck, liver or kidney cancer. The specimen was CD4+ or CD8+ T cells sorted from blood, collected in a trial of the OX40 agonist ivuxolimab. The CDR3 loop reads CASSPPGTANYGYTF. CDR3 nucleotide sequence: TGTGCCAGCAGCCCCCCCGGGACAGCTAACTATGGCTACACCTTC.